In its sample, the clone carrying this TCR beta chain was seen a few times. Its antigen is currently unknown. TCRdb itself ran the 5' RACE reads through MiXCR, one entry per CDR3 protein. The sample holds about 310,000 distinct CDR3 sequences, approximately 3.8% seen once. The sample is drawn from a study of T cells after yellow fever vaccination. Study-wide results and limits: Contamination of FACS-sorted repertoires by abundant clonotypes from the bulk population could occur. Clonotype sharing between CD4 and CD8 compartments was small. Reappearance after the booster was observed for most primary-vaccination clones (about 96% CD4, over 70% CD8).

Germline assignment: CDR1 SGHNT and CDR2 YYREEE (reference sequence). This CDR3 has 15 residues. Trimming removed 4 bases from V and 2 bases from J; junction bases left unmatched: 7. This sequence joins TRBV5-4 and TRBJ1-1, with 8 bases identical to TRBD1. The material sequenced was PBMCs, taken on the day of the yellow fever booster vaccination. The origin of this receptor is a man aged 18 to 29 who received the YFV17D yellow fever vaccine. The CDR3: CASSDAGTGNTEAFF. The CDR3 DNA follows: TGTGCCAGCAGCGACGCCGGGACAGGAAACACTGAAGCTTTCTTT.